Listed below are T cell receptor beta chains from one sample, sequenced in a study of T cell changes during pregnancy in multiple sclerosis. The method was immunoSEQ multiplex PCR; TCRdb's version includes in-frame clones alone and lacks a portion of them. The repertoire holds 56,000 or so clones, about nine tenths seen once, with approximately 1.8% in the top ten. The sequenced sample was peripheral blood, obtained after pregnancy. The receptors originated from a female donor with multiple sclerosis, enrolled in a pregnancy study. The CDR3 runs from the conserved cysteine through the conserved F or W.

CASSQGQGGNYGYTF	TRBV4-3
CASSLAELRQGYTEAFF	TRBV7-2
CAISESEGTEAFF	TRBV10-3
CASMTGAGYTQYF	TRBV5-1
CASSFSGEGTGGDEQFF	TRBV11-2
CASSSRDRGQETQYF	TRBV19
CASSYARGKLFF	TRBV6-6
CATSRDRGVTDEQFF	TRBV15
CASSPAGTGNTEAFF	TRBV7-9
CARSFPPSGETDTQYF	TRBV5-3
CASSLRTEGYGAFF	TRBV7-8
CASSPIGGADYGYTF	TRBV18
CASSFVGTGQSYEQYF	TRBV27
CASRQGFEEAFF	TRBV2
CSALDSGPQHF	TRBV20-1
CASGQGVFQPQHF	TRBV2
CASTQTENSPLHF	TRBV4-2
CASKYSPGGRGPYNSPLHF	TRBV28
CASSLVSRTGYNQPQHF	TRBV11-2
CSVTSQVNTDTQYF	TRBV29-1
CASSSQRGGQDTQYF	TRBV28
CASSHGQYTYEQYF	TRBV7-2
CASSSGTGNSPLHF	TRBV5-4
CASSPLAGSSYEQYF	TRBV4-1
CASSPDSGGGETQYF	TRBV19
CASSLQAYPYNEQFF	TRBV6-5
CASSYFRVGNQPQHF	TRBV6-6
CASLLQGPTEAFF	TRBV2
CASSLIRGQPQHF	TRBV6-5
CASSQVRGSREKLFF	TRBV4-3
CASGGRTGSGANVLTF	TRBV5-4
CASSMGGAHNSPLHF	TRBV19
CASRPAVQLQETQYF	TRBV5-6
CATSSLLGRNYGYTF	TRBV15
CASSLLHRGSGEKLFF	TRBV19
CSARGEKLFF	TRBV20-1
CASSQSTGTGGYGYTF	TRBV4-3
CASSPGLSTEAFF	TRBV6-1
CASSYIEETQYF	TRBV6-6